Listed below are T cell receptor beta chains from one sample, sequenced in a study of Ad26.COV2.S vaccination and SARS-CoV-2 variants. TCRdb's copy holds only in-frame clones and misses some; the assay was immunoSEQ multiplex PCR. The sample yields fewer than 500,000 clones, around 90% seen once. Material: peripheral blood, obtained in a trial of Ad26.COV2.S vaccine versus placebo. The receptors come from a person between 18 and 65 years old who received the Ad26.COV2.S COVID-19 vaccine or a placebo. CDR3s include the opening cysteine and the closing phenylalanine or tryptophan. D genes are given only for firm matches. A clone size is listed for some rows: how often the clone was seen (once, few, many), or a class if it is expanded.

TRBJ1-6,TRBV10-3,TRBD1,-,TGTGCCACGAGGATGACAGGGGAAGGATCACCCCTCCACTTT,CATRMTGEGSPLHF
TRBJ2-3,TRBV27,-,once,TGTGCCAGCAGTTTATACCGGACAGATACGCAGTATTTT,CASSLYRTDTQYF
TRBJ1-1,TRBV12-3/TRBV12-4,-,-,TGTGCCAGCAGTTTATTGGAGAACACTGAAGCTTTCTTT,CASSLLENTEAFF
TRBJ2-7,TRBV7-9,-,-,TGTGCCAGCAGCTTGGCCCTGGGCCTGGCCTCCTACGAGCAGTACTTC,CASSLALGLASYEQYF
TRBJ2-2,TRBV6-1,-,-,TGTGCCAGCAGTGAAAGCGGAGGCGGGGAGCTGTTTTTT,CASSESGGGELFF
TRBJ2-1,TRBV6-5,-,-,TGTGCCAGCACGAGGGGCAATGAGCAGTTCTTC,CASTRGNEQFF
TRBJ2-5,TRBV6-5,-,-,TGTGCCAGCAGTTACAGTCAGGGGAGACAGACCCAGTACTTC,CASSYSQGRQTQYF
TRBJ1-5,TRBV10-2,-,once,TGCGCCAGCCGACTTGGATCCCTGAGCAATCAGCCCCAGCATTTT,CASRLGSLSNQPQHF
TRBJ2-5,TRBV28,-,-,TGTGCCAGCGGAGGGCAAGAGACCCAGTACTTC,CASGGQETQYF
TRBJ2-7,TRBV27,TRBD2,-,TGTGCCAGCATAGCCGGTACTAGCGGGAAGCAGTACTTC,CASIAGTSGKQYF
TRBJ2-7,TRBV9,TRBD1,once,TGTGCCAGCAGCGCCCTAGACCTCGGACAGGGGGGTTACGAGCAGTACTTC,CASSALDLGQGGYEQYF
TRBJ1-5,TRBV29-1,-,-,TGCAGCGTTGACAGCCCCAGGGGTAGAGGCAATCAGCCCCAGCATTTT,CSVDSPRGRGNQPQHF
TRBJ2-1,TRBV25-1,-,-,TGTGCCAGCAGTCCTGGGCGAGGGTTGGTCAATGAGCAGTTCTTC,CASSPGRGLVNEQFF
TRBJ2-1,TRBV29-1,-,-,TGCAGCGTCCTGGGCAGCGATCGCTCCTACAATGAGCAGTTCTTC,CSVLGSDRSYNEQFF
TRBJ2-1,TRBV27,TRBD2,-,TGTGCCAGCGGAAGGGTAATGGGCGTCGGGACTAGCGGGAGGATGGTCAATGAGCAGTTCTTC,CASGRVMGVGTSGRMVNEQFF
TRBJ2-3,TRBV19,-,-,TGTGCCAGTAGTATCCGGATTAGCACAGATACGCAGTATTTT,CASSIRISTDTQYF
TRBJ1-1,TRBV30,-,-,TGTGCCTGGATGTCCGAAATGAGGTCTGAAGCTTTCTTT,CAWMSEMRSEAFF
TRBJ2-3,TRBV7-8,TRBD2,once,TGTGCCAGCAGCTTGGCGCGGGAGCAGGGAGATACGCAGTATTTT,CASSLAREQGDTQYF
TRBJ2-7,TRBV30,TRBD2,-,TGTGCCTGGCGACTAGCGGGAGGGCCGGACTACGAGCAGTACTTC,CAWRLAGGPDYEQYF
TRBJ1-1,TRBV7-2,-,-,TGTGCCAGCAGCTTAGGAGCTACTGAAGCTTTCTTT,CASSLGATEAFF
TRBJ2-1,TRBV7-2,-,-,TGTGCCAGCAGCCCGGCGCGTAGGTTTGGTGAGCAGTTCTTC,CASSPARRFGEQFF
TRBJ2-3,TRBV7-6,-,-,TGTGCCAGCAGCTTAGAACGTTCGGGTACAAACACAGATACGCAGTATTTT,CASSLERSGTNTDTQYF
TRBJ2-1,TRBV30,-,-,TGTGCCTGGAGTGTAGAATGGGGGACGATCACACTTGGAACGTACAATGAGCAGTTCTTC,CAWSVEWGTITLGTYNEQFF
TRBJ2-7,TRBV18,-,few,TGTGCCAGCTCAGGGCAGCAAGCCTACGAGCAGTACTTC,CASSGQQAYEQYF
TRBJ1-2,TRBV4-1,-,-,TGCGCCAGCAGCCAAGTCGCGGCAGGAAGGGGCGATGGCTACACCTTC,CASSQVAAGRGDGYTF
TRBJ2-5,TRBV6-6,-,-,TGTGCCAGCAGTCCCCAAGTCGGGTCACTTGAGACCCAGTACTTC,CASSPQVGSLETQYF
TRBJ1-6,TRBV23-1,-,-,TGCGCCAGCGGTTCGCCGCATAGGAACAGAGTAAGCTCCTATAATTCACCCCTCCACTTT,CASGSPHRNRVSSYNSPLHF
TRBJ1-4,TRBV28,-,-,TGTGCCAGCAGTTTCCTCGGACGGATAAATGAAAAACTGTTTTTT,CASSFLGRINEKLFF
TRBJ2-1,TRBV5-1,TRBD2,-,TGCGCCAGCAGCCCCGGGACTAGCGGGACAAGGGAGCAGTTCTTC,CASSPGTSGTREQFF
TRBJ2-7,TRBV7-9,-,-,TGTGCCAGCAGATCAGGTGGGTTCCTCCCTAACGAGCAGTACTTC,CASRSGGFLPNEQYF
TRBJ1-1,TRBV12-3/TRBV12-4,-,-,TGTGCCAGCAGTTTGGGATTTGAAGCTTTCTTT,CASSLGFEAFF
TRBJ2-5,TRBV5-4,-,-,TGTGCCAGCAGCTTAGTCTTCCAAGAGACCCAGTACTTC,CASSLVFQETQYF
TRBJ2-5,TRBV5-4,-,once,TGTGCCAGCAGCTTGGGCCCCCACGAGACCCAGTACTTC,CASSLGPHETQYF
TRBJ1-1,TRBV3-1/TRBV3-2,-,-,TGTGCCAGCAGCCAAATAGACAAAAACACTGAAGCTTTCTTT,CASSQIDKNTEAFF
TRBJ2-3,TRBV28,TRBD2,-,TGTGCCAGCAGCCTTAGACTAGCGGGAGGAGGAGATACGCAGTATTTT,CASSLRLAGGGDTQYF
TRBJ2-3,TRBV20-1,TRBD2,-,TGCAGTGCTAGTTTGCTAGCGGGAGGGCAGGATACGCAGTATTTT,CSASLLAGGQDTQYF
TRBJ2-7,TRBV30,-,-,TGTGCCTGCCGGACAACGGACAGATTCTACGAGCAGTACTTC,CACRTTDRFYEQYF
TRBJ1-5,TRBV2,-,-,TGTGCCAGCAGTGAGCTCAGAGGAGCGCGCCAGCATTTT,CASSELRGARQHF
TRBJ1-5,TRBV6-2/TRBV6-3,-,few,TGTGCCAGCAGTTATCAAAGAAGGGATCAGCCCCAGCATTTT,CASSYQRRDQPQHF
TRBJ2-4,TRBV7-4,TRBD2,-,TGTGCCAGCAGCTTAGCGCGGGAGAACAAAAACATTCAGTACTTC,CASSLARENKNIQYF